This TCR beta chain was identified in a study of T cell responses to AZD1222 COVID-19 vaccine. Findings and limits, study-wide: After two AZD1222 doses, spike-specific TCR breadth and depth rose versus day 0. Donor demographics were predominantly white British with a female majority; clonal diversity may be underestimated.

From germline, CDR1 is WNHNN and CDR2 SYGVQD (reference sequence). V was pared by 4 bases and J by 10 bases, with 6 bases of the junction left unmatched. The CDR3 length is 13 residues. About this clone: What it binds is unknown.

The table came from immunoSEQ multiplex PCR; TCRdb's copy has only in-frame clones and leaves some out. Counted here are about 94,000 clones, 85% occurring once; the ten biggest clones make up roughly 4.3%. The clonotype was recovered from an adult who received the AZD1222 COVID-19 vaccine. The gene calls are TRBV10-1 and TRBJ2-1, with 8 positions matching TRBD2. This sample comprised peripheral blood, obtained 28 days after the second AZD1222 dose. The CDR3 loop is CASSAGAGVEQFF. The CDR3 coding sequence is TGCGCCAGCAGTGCCGGAGCGGGAGTGGAGCAGTTCTTC.